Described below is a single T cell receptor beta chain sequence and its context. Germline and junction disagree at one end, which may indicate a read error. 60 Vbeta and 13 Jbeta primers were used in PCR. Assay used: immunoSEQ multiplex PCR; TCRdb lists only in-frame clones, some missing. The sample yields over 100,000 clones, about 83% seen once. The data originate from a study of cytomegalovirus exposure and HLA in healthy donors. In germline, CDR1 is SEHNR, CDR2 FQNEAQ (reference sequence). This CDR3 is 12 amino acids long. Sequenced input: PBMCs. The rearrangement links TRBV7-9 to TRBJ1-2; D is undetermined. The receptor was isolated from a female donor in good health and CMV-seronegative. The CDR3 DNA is TGTTCCAGCAGCTCGAGTTTCTATGGCTACACCTTC. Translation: CSSSSSFYGYTF.